This T cell receptor (beta chain) was obtained from a study of regulatory T cells in long-lasting Graves disease. The sample's time point: newly diagnosed GD, antithyroid drugs for less than 3 months. Making the TCR library involved RNA that had been extracted from PBMCs. The CDR3 spans 13 residues. The V end lost 6 bases, the J end lost 2 bases, and 11 bases lay between the germline ends. Germline CDR1 is MNHEY and CDR2 is SVGEGT. Ten or more counts support this clonotype. Building the TCR beta libraries relied on iRepertoire HTBI primers, and CDR3 regions underwent Arm-PCR. TCRdb analysed the multiplex PCR reads with MiXCR anew, one entry per CDR3 protein. The top ten hold almost 9% of the sample, which has roughly 560,000 distinct CDR3 sequences, 12% seen once. These records were also assigned to another study, of T cells in Graves' hyperthyroidism and ophthalmopathy.

The sample was peripheral blood mononuclear cells (PBMCs), taken at new diagnosis, from a patient treated with antithyroid drugs. The receptor's source is a woman in her twenties or thirties with Graves disease. The chain carries TRBV6-2 or TRBV6-3 and TRBJ2-7; D might be TRBD1 (6 bases). CDR3 sequence (DNA): TGTGCCAGCAGGAGGACAGCTCCCTACGAGCAGTACTTC. Protein: CASRRTAPYEQYF.